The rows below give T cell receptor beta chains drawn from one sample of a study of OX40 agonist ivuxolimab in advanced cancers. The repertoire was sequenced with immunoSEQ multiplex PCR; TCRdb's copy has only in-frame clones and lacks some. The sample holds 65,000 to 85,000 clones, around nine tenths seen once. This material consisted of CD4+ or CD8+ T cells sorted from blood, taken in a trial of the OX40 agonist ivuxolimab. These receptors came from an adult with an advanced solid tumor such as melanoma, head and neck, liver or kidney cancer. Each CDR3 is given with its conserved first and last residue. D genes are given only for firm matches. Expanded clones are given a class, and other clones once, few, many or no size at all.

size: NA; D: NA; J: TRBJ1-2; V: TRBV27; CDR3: CASSLQGQYGYTF; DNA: TGTGCCAGCAGTTTACAGGGTCAGTATGGCTACACCTTC
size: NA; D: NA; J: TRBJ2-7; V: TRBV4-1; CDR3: CASSRLQGGYEQYF; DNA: TGCGCCAGCAGCCGACTCCAGGGGGGCTACGAGCAGTACTTC
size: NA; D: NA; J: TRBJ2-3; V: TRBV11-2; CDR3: CASSPPRGHTDTQYF; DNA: TGTGCCAGCAGCCCACCCCGAGGACACACAGATACGCAGTATTTT
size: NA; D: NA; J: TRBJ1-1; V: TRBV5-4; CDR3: CASSLLGVSDTEAFF; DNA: TGTGCCAGCAGCCTACTAGGGGTAAGCGACACTGAAGCTTTCTTT
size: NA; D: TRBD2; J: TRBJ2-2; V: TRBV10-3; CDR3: CAINGLAGETGELFF; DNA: TGTGCCATCAACGGACTAGCGGGGGAAACCGGGGAGCTGTTTTTT
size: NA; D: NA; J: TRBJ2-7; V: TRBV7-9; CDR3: CASSLDGIEQYF; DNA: TGTGCCAGCAGCTTAGACGGGATCGAGCAGTACTTC
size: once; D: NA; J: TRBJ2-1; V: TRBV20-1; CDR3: CSARDLNEQFF; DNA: TGCAGTGCTAGAGATCTGAATGAGCAGTTCTTC
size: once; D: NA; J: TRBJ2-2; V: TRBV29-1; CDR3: CSVVRGTGELFF; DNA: TGCAGCGTAGTAAGAGGGACCGGGGAGCTGTTTTTT
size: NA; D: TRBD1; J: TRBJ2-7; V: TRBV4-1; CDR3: CASSPGTGSIFDEQYF; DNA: TGCGCCAGCAGCCCCGGGACAGGGTCAATATTCGACGAGCAGTACTTC
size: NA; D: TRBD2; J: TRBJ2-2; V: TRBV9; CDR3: CASSPGLAGGQNTGELFF; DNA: TGTGCCAGCAGCCCGGGACTAGCGGGGGGGCAGAACACCGGGGAGCTGTTTTTT
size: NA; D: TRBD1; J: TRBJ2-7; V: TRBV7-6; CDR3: CASSPRDRAYEQYF; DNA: TGTGCCAGCAGCCCACGGGACAGGGCGTACGAGCAGTACTTC
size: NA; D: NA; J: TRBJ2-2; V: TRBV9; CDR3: CASSAPVKNTGELFF; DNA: TGTGCCAGCAGCGCTCCAGTTAAGAACACCGGGGAGCTGTTTTTT
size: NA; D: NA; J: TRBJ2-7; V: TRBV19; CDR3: CASSAGRTYEQYF; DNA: TGTGCCAGTAGTGCGGGACGGACCTACGAGCAGTACTTC
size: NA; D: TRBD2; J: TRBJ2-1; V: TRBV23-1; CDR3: CASRVSGSSYNEQFF; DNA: TGCGCCAGCAGGGTTAGCGGGAGCTCCTACAATGAGCAGTTCTTC
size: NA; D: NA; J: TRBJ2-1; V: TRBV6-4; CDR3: CASSDSEGNEQFF; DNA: TGTGCCAGCAGTGACTCGGAGGGGAATGAGCAGTTCTTC
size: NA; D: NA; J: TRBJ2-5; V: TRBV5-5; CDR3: CASSLFLEETQYF; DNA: TGTGCCAGCAGCTTGTTCCTCGAAGAGACCCAGTACTTC
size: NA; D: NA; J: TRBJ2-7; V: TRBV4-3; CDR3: CASSQDWSLCSYEQYF; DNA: TGCGCCAGCAGCCAAGATTGGAGCCTTTGCTCCTACGAGCAGTACTTC
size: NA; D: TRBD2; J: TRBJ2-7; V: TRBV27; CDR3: CASSPGLAASYEQYF; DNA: TGTGCCAGCAGTCCCGGGCTAGCGGCCTCCTACGAGCAGTACTTC
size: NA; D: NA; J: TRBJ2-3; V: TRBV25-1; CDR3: CASSETFDTQYF; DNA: TGTGCCAGCAGTGAGACTTTTGATACGCAGTATTTT
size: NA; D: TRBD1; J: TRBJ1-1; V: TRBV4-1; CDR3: CASQGGPEAFF; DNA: TGCGCCAGTCAGGGGGGTCCTGAAGCTTTCTTT
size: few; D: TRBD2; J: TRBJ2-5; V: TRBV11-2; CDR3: CASSLASWAGGGQETQYF; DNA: TGTGCCAGCAGCTTAGCTTCGTGGGCGGGGGGTGGCCAAGAGACCCAGTACTTC
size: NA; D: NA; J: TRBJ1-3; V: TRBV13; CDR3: CASGGNTIYF; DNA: TGTGCCAGCGGGGGAAACACCATATATTTT
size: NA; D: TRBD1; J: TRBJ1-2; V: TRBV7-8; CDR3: CASSETGVNYGYTF; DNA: TGTGCCAGCAGCGAGACAGGGGTTAACTATGGCTACACCTTC
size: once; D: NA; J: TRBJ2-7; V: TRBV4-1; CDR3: CASSHLPGGAGEQYF; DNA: TGCGCCAGCAGCCACCTCCCCGGTGGGGCAGGCGAGCAGTACTTC